The present entry profiles one T cell receptor (beta chain) with its context. Sequencing was performed with immunoSEQ multiplex PCR; in TCRdb, only in-frame clones are kept and a portion is missing. The sample shows over 100,000 clones, roughly 92% of them seen only once. The sample belongs to a study of control samples from healthy donors and cancer patients. With 5 bases removed from V and 7 bases from J, the gap between germline ends came to 27 bases. Germline V gives CDR1 MNHEY, CDR2 SMNVEV (reference sequence). This CDR3 is 18 amino acids long. The sample comprised blood. This TCR was sampled from a man aged 18 to 35 in good health. The gene calls are TRBV27 and TRBJ2-1; D perhaps matches TRBD1 (6 bases). The CDR3 sequence is CASSSLVRRQGLRNEQFF. CDR3 nucleotide sequence: TGTGCCAGCAGTAGTTTGGTGCGGCGGCAGGGGTTGCGGAATGAGCAGTTCTTC.